These T cell receptor beta chains were read from a single sample in a study of beta chain features in type 1 diabetes. Some clones are missing from TCRdb's copy, which holds only in-frame ones; the method was immunoSEQ multiplex PCR. The sample includes 160,000 or so clones, roughly 9.1% of them seen just once. Sequenced material: central memory CD4+ T cells from blood. The receptors originated from a woman between 18 and 29 years old in good health. CDR3s include the opening cysteine and the closing phenylalanine or tryptophan. Fields, in order: clone size, D gene, V gene, J gene, CDR3 DNA, CDR3 protein. A D gene is named only where the DNA matches it firmly. Clone size is given for some rows only: seen once, a few or many times, or a class if the clone is expanded.

>few|.|TRBV6-5|TRBJ2-1
TGTGCCAGCAAGACGGGAGTAGTCCGGAATGAGCAGTTCTTC
CASKTGVVRNEQFF
>.|TRBD2|TRBV11-2|TRBJ2-1
TGTGCCAGCAGCTTATGGGGGGGTCTAGCGGGAGGAGAGCAGTTCTTC
CASSLWGGLAGGEQFF
>.|TRBD1|TRBV7-2|TRBJ1-6
TGTGCCAGCAGCCTTGACAGGGATTCACCCCTCCACTTT
CASSLDRDSPLHF
>.|.|TRBV18|TRBJ2-5
TGTGCCAGCTCACGAGACCCCACGGGGGAGACCCAGTACTTC
CASSRDPTGETQYF
>.|TRBD2|TRBV5-1|TRBJ2-1
TGCGCCAGCAGCTTCCTGAGCGGGAGCCCCGCAAAACAATGGTTCTTC
CASSFLSGSPAKQWFF
>.|TRBD2|TRBV7-9|TRBJ2-7
TGTGCCAGCAGCTTGACGGGGGGGTCCCACGAGCAGTACTTC
CASSLTGGSHEQYF
>.|TRBD1|TRBV28|TRBJ2-1
TGTGCCAGCAGAGGGACAGGGAGTTACAATGAGCAGTTCTTC
CASRGTGSYNEQFF
>.|.|TRBV4-2|TRBJ2-3
TGTGCCAGCAGCCAAGCGGGGGATTCCCGCACAGATACGCAGTATTTT
CASSQAGDSRTDTQYF
>.|.|TRBV6-6|TRBJ2-7
TGTGCCAGCAGTGAGTTGAACGAGCAGTACTTC
CASSELNEQYF
>.|TRBD1|TRBV7-9|TRBJ2-3
TGTGCCAGCAGCTCGGGACAGGGGGCCGGGAGCACAGATACGCAGTATTTT
CASSSGQGAGSTDTQYF
>.|.|TRBV28|TRBJ2-7
TGTGCCAGCAGTCGAATGCCTCTGCGGGACAGATGCTACTTC
CASSRMPLRDRCYF
>.|.|TRBV7-2|TRBJ2-7
TGTGCCAGCAGCTTAGGAGGGGGCGAGCAGTACTTC
CASSLGGGEQYF
>.|TRBD1|TRBV5-1|TRBJ1-5
TGCGCCAGCAGCTTGGGGGGGACAGGGGGCTATCAGCCCCAGCATTTT
CASSLGGTGGYQPQHF
>few|TRBD2|TRBV7-2|TRBJ2-1
TGTGCCAGCAGCACGACGGGGGGGGTCATAAGGAATGAGCAGTTCTTC
CASSTTGGVIRNEQFF
>.|.|TRBV6-5|TRBJ2-5
TGTGCCAGCAGCCGACTACAAGAGACCCAGTACTTC
CASSRLQETQYF
>few|.|TRBV27|TRBJ1-2
TGTGCCAGCAGTGCAGGGTATGCCAACTATGGCTACACCTTC
CASSAGYANYGYTF
>.|.|TRBV9|TRBJ2-1
TGTGCCAGCAGTCCTGGGGGCTATGAGCAGTTCTTC
CASSPGGYEQFF
>.|.|TRBV15|TRBJ2-7
TGTGCCACCAGCAGAGTTCAGACAGCGACCTACGAGCAGTACTTC
CATSRVQTATYEQYF
>few|TRBD2|TRBV5-4|TRBJ2-2
TGTGCCAGCAGCTCATGGACTAGCGTGAACACCGGGGAGCTGTTTTTT
CASSSWTSVNTGELFF
>.|.|TRBV27|TRBJ1-1
TGTGCCAGCAGGGGACTCTCCTCCACTGAAGCTTTCTTT
CASRGLSSTEAFF
>.|.|TRBV7-9|TRBJ1-1
TGTGCCAGCAGCGTTACGCAGGGGAACACTGAAGCTTTCTTT
CASSVTQGNTEAFF
>few|.|TRBV21-1|TRBJ2-3
TGTGCCAGCAGCCTCCACCCAGACTCCGATCGAATCGGCACAGATACGCAGTATTTT
CASSLHPDSDRIGTDTQYF